This passage covers 32 T cell receptor delta chains from one sample sequenced in a study of gamma-delta T cells after stem cell transplantation. TCRdb reanalyzed the RT-PCR reads using CATT. The profile covers 550 to 850 delta-chain clones, with more than 25% appearing a single time and 13% to 15% taken by the ten largest. Sequencing used gamma-delta T cells. Receptor source: a human donor. It is not recorded whose cells these are; they may come from a transplant donor. This table probably holds off-target reads from a library built for another chain.

This chain links TRDV2 with TRDJ1; D ambiguous. Trimming took off 3 bases at V and 0 bases at J, with 10 bases between the two ends. Looked up from germline, CDR1 is GEAIGNYY and CDR2 is EKD. The CDR3 loop spans 14 amino acids. In DNA form, the CDR3 reads TGTGCCTGTGACCCGATCGGATACACCGATAAACTCATCTTT. Amino acid sequence: CACDPIGYTDKLIF.

This clone was detected a few times. The gene calls are TRDV2 and TRDJ1, with 7 positions matching TRDD3. Trimming removed 3 bases from V and 0 bases from J; junction bases left unmatched: 6. This CDR3 contains 15 residues. Germline lookup yields CDR1 GEAIGNYY and CDR2 EKD. The CDR3 loop reads CACDLLGTNTDKLIF. Here the CDR3 DNA reads TGTGCCTGTGACTTACTGGGGACCAACACCGATAAACTCATCTTT.

A word on this clone: A read error may produce the germline difference seen at one junction end. The chain couples TRDV2 to TRDJ1, with D possibly matching TRDD3 (6 bases). This CDR3 has 18 residues. Germline V gene lookup returns CDR1 GEAIGNYY and CDR2 EKD. The CDR3 nucleotides read TGTGCCTGTGACCCCGTTTCTACAGAAGGGGGACACACCGATAGACTCATCTTT. Translating it yields CACDPVSTEGGHTDRLIF.

The chain joins TRDV2 to TRDJ1; 10 bases agree with TRDD3. The V gene end was trimmed by 1 base and the J gene end by 4 bases; junction bases not matched to a gene: 8. This CDR3 region has 16 residues. Germline assignment: CDR1 GEAIGNYY and CDR2 EKD. As DNA, the CDR3 is TGTGCCTGTGACACGCTGGGGGATAGCAGCAGCGATAAACTCATCTTT. The encoded protein is CACDTLGDSSSDKLIF.

This clone was seen a few times. The rearrangement joins TRDV2 to TRDJ1; 9 bases align to TRDD3. Trimming at V came to 2 bases and at J to 1 base, leaving 10 bases not matched to a gene. Germline-derived CDR1 and CDR2 are GEAIGNYY and EKD. The CDR3 loop spans 17 amino acids. The DNA of the CDR3 is TGTGCCTGTGACAATGTACTGGGGGAGACGGCCACCGATAAACTCATCTTT. Translation: CACDNVLGETATDKLIF.

J is TRDJ1 and V is TRDV2; D uncertain. In germline, CDR1 is GEAIGNYY, CDR2 EKD. The CDR3 length is 16 residues. Trimming stripped 0 bases from V and 1 base from J, with 14 bases between. The CDR3 region is CACDTVETRVTDKLIF. The DNA of the CDR3 is TGTGCCTGTGACACCGTTGAAACTCGAGTCACCGATAAACTCATCTTT.

The V call is TRDV2, the J call TRDJ1; 8 nucleotides match TRDD3. The CDR3 totals 14 residues. J gave up 2 bases and V 1 base, and 2 bases lay outside the gene matches. Germline CDR1 and CDR2: GEAIGNYY and EKD. The CDR3 is CACDTWGMTDKLIF. The CDR3 nucleotides read TGTGCCTGTGACACTTGGGGGATGACCGATAAACTCATCTTT.

This clone was seen a handful of times. The rearrangement joins TRDV2 to TRDJ1; 8 nucleotides agree with TRDD3. Germline V lookup: CDR1 GEAIGNYY, CDR2 EKD. V dropped 3 bases and J dropped 2; count of bases not matched to a gene: 10. The CDR3 is made up of 16 amino acids. The CDR3 sequence is CACDGMMGDSTDKLIF. The DNA for the CDR3 is TGTGCCTGTGACGGAATGATGGGGGATTCGACCGATAAACTCATCTTT.

The chain links TRDV2 to TRDJ1, with unresolved D. Trimming took 4 bases from V and 1 from J, leaving 24 bases between them. The germline V gene has CDR1 GEAIGNYY and CDR2 EKD. There are 18 residues in the CDR3. CDR3 sequence reads: CACDPVSQPAGVTDKLIF. CDR3 DNA: TGTGCCTGTGATCCTGTCTCCCAACCTGCTGGTGTCACCGATAAACTCATCTTT.

The genes are TRDV2 and TRDJ3; maybe TRDD3 (6 bases). The CDR3 has 21 amino acids. CDR1 is GEAIGNYY and CDR2 is EKD in the germline V gene. V shed 3 bases and J shed 1 base, with 24 bases lying between them. CDR3 in DNA: TGTGCCTGTGACCGGATACACTGGTGGGACCAGACATCCTGGGACACCCGACAGATGTTTTTC. Amino acids: CACDRIHWWDQTSWDTRQMFF.

Only a few counts were recorded for this clone. The chain carries TRDV2 and TRDJ3; possible D gene TRDD3, 6 bases. Germline CDR1 is GEAIGNYY and CDR2 is EKD. V was clipped by 1 base and J by 0 bases, with 12 bases between them. The CDR3 runs to 18 residues. The CDR3, as DNA: TGTGCCTGTGACACAGGGGATGCCGCCTCCTGGGACACCCGACAGATGTTTTTC. This encodes CACDTGDAASWDTRQMFF.

The chain uses TRDV2 and TRDJ1, with TRDD3 identical over 13 bases. Per germline, CDR1 GEAIGNYY and CDR2 EKD. This CDR3 has 19 amino acids. V shed 3 bases and J 0 bases; nucleotides not matched to a gene: 12. CDR3 in amino acids: CACDPVLGDTDKYTDKLIF. The CDR3 nucleotides are TGTGCCTGTGACCCAGTACTGGGGGATACGGACAAGTACACCGATAAACTCATCTTT.

This clone was counted between two and nine times. The chain joins TRDV2 to TRDJ1, with TRDD3 identical over 10 bases. V trimming: 1 base; J trimming: 0 bases; junction bases outside the gene matches: 10. From germline, CDR1 is GEAIGNYY and CDR2 EKD. This CDR3 is 18 amino acids long. The CDR3 DNA reads TGTGCCTGTGACACTGTTGGGGGATACTCGAAGTACACCGATAAACTCATCTTT. This codes for CACDTVGGYSKYTDKLIF.

The V gene is TRDV2, the J gene TRDJ1; TRDD3 matches 8 bases. The CDR3 contains 18 residues. In germline, CDR1 is GEAIGNYY, CDR2 EKD. Trimming removed 2 bases from V and 0 bases from J; junction bases left unmatched: 13. The CDR3: CACDIVLGGTLDTDKLIF. The CDR3 DNA sequence: TGTGCCTGTGACATTGTACTGGGGGGTACGCTTGACACCGATAAACTCATCTTT.

A few counts support this clone. V is TRDV2 and J is TRDJ2, with 13 bases identical to TRDD3. Germline V gene sequence: CDR1 GEAIGNYY, CDR2 EKD. This CDR3 comprises 20 residues. The J segment lost 2 bases and the V segment lost 2 bases, leaving 13 bases of the junction unmatched. CDR3 sequence (DNA): TGTGCCTGTGACAACCTCCGTACTGGGGGATACGGGCGGTTGACAGCACAACTCTTCTTT. This translates into CACDNLRTGGYGRLTAQLFF.

This clone was counted a few times. The chain uses TRDV2 and TRDJ1; TRDD3 matches at 8 bases. J gave up 0 bases and V 0 bases, and 20 bases lay outside the gene matches. Germline loops: CDR1 GEAIGNYY, CDR2 EKD. This CDR3 contains 21 residues. CDR3 in amino acids: CACDTVASPIRDTYYTDKLIF. Here the CDR3 DNA reads TGTGCCTGTGACACCGTCGCGTCCCCTATTCGGGATACGTATTACACCGATAAACTCATCTTT.

The rearrangement uses TRDV2 and TRDJ1; a weak D match, TRDD3 (5 bases). Trimming took 3 bases from V and 1 from J, leaving 20 bases between them. CDR3 length: 17 residues. CDR1 is GEAIGNYY and CDR2 is EKD in the germline V gene. CDR3 in DNA: TGTGCCTGTGACCCTGTGATACAAGGGGGTTCCACCGATAAACTCATCTTT. Protein product: CACDPVIQGGSTDKLIF.

The genes are TRDV2 and TRDJ1; 8 bases are a match to TRDD3. The J segment lost 0 bases and the V segment lost 1 base, leaving 24 bases of the junction unmatched. Germline CDR1 is GEAIGNYY and CDR2 is EKD. The CDR3 covers 22 residues. As DNA, the CDR3 is TGTGCCTGTGACACAATTAGCTTCACGTCAGGAGCTGGGGATACTAACACCGATAAACTCATCTTT. This encodes CACDTISFTSGAGDTNTDKLIF.

This clone was observed a handful of times. V usage is TRDV2 and J usage is TRDJ1, with 9 bases fitting TRDD3. CDR3 length equals 18 residues. Germline CDR1 GEAIGNYY, CDR2 EKD. The ends lost 7 bases at V and 0 bases at J; junction bases unmatched: 17. This CDR3 reads CACDHIRTGGHYTDKLIF. The CDR3 DNA is TGTGCCTGCGACCACATCCGTACTGGGGGACATTACACCGATAAACTCATCTTT.

As concerns this clone: Other DNA variants within this sample encode the same CDR3. The genes are TRDV2 and TRDJ1; TRDD3 aligns across 9 bases. J gave up 3 bases and V 0 bases, and 13 bases lay outside the gene matches. CDR3 length: 18 amino acids. Germline V gives CDR1 GEAIGNYY, CDR2 EKD. The CDR3 protein is CACDTVLRSGGSPDKLIF. The CDR3 coding sequence is TGTGCCTGTGACACCGTTCTTCGGTCTGGGGGATCACCCGATAAACTCATCTTT.

This sequence joins TRDV2 and TRDJ1; 10 nucleotides match TRDD3. V lost 4 bases to trimming and J lost 0 bases; unmatched junction nucleotides: 4. This CDR3 region has 15 residues. Germline CDR1 is GEAIGNYY and CDR2 is EKD. The CDR3 nucleotides are TGTGCCTGTGAAGAACTGGGGGATTACACCGATAAACTCATCTTT. Translating gives CACEELGDYTDKLIF.

The chain carries TRDV2 and TRDJ1, with TRDD3 matching 13 bases. The V segment lost 3 bases and the J segment 1 base; nucleotides outside the gene matches: 13. Per germline, CDR1 GEAIGNYY and CDR2 EKD. The CDR3 has 19 residues. Here the CDR3 DNA reads TGTGCCTGTGACCCTGTACTGGGGGATACGCCCGGAGGCACCGATAAACTCATCTTT. It translates to CACDPVLGDTPGGTDKLIF.

This clone was detected only a few times. CDR3 loop: CACDTVEIQGDTRGSWDTRQMFF. CDR3 DNA sequence: TGTGCCTGTGACACCGTGGAGATACAGGGGGATACGCGAGGTTCCTGGGACACCCGACAGATGTTTTTC. The rearrangement links TRDV2 to TRDJ3, with 10 bases lining up with TRDD3. Germline-derived CDR1 and CDR2 are GEAIGNYY and EKD. Unmatched junction bases numbered 17, after V lost 0 bases and J lost 1 base. CDR3 length: 23 residues.

Here the CDR3 reads CACDTAASTGGQDMGYKLIF. In DNA, the CDR3 is TGTGCCTGTGACACCGCGGCTTCCACTGGGGGACAGGATATGGGGTACAAACTCATCTTT. The chain has TRDV2 and TRDJ1; 9 bases match TRDD3. CDR1 and CDR2 from the germline V gene are GEAIGNYY and EKD. Trimming cost V 0 bases and J 8 bases; bases outside gene matches: 24. This CDR3 spans 20 amino acids.

Turning to this clone: A junction end diverges from the germline sequence, so it may reflect a read error. The chain employs TRDV2 and TRDJ1, with 9 bases fitting TRDD3. CDR1 and CDR2 (germline): GEAIGNYY, EKD. The CDR3 is made up of 17 amino acids. CDR3 nucleotides: TGTGCCTGTGACACTCTACTGGGGGAGACGTACACCGATAAACCCATCTTT. This codes for CACDTLLGETYTDKPIF.

This clone was found a few times. The V call is TRDV2, the J call TRDJ1; 13 positions agree with TRDD3. In germline, CDR1 is GEAIGNYY, CDR2 EKD. This CDR3 has 19 residues. V lost 2 bases and J lost 1; bases outside the gene matches: 12. The CDR3 coding sequence is TGTGCCTGTGACATCGTTGGTACTGGGGGATACGCGGGCACCGATAAACTCATCTTT. Encoded protein: CACDIVGTGGYAGTDKLIF.

The gene calls are TRDV2 and TRDJ1, with 13 bases that match TRDD3. This CDR3 has 21 residues. After removal of 0 bases from V and 2 bases from J, the junction contained 17 bases not matched to a gene. The germline V gene encodes CDR1 GEAIGNYY and CDR2 EKD. The CDR3 DNA is TGTGCCTGTGACACCTTGATACTGGGGGATACGGGGGCAGGAACAACCGATAAACTCATCTTT. Its protein is CACDTLILGDTGAGTTDKLIF.

The CDR3 DNA is TGTGCCTGTGACACGATAGGGTACACCGATAAACTCATCTTT. Protein sequence: CACDTIGYTDKLIF. The chain couples TRDV2 to TRDJ1; no reliable D call. Between the trimmed V and J ends, which lost 1 base and 0 bases, there was a span of 8 bases. The CDR3 has 14 amino acids. CDR1 and CDR2 from the germline V gene are GEAIGNYY and EKD.

The chain is built from TRDV2 and TRDJ3, with 12 positions matching TRDD3. The CDR3 is made up of 22 amino acids. Trimming removed 3 bases from V and 0 bases from J; junction bases left unmatched: 14. CDR1 and CDR2 (germline): GEAIGNYY, EKD. The chain's CDR3 is CACDSPGLGDTVSSWDTRQMFF. DNA of the CDR3: TGTGCCTGTGACTCCCCGGGACTGGGGGATACCGTAAGCTCCTGGGACACCCGACAGATGTTTTTC.

This clone occurred a few times. This chain connects TRDV2 to TRDJ3, with 8 bases lining up with TRDD3. After removal of 1 base from V and 6 bases from J, the junction contained 10 bases not matched to a gene. CDR1 is GEAIGNYY, CDR2 EKD, per germline. This CDR3 is 18 amino acids long. The CDR3 sequence: CACDTVEGYALDTRQMFF. The CDR3 nucleotides are TGTGCCTGTGACACTGTGGAGGGATACGCTCTGGACACCCGACAGATGTTTTTC.

The V call is TRDV2, the J call TRDJ1; maybe TRDD3 (5 bases). Trimming pared 3 bases from V and 0 bases from J, leaving 13 bases between. Germline V gives CDR1 GEAIGNYY, CDR2 EKD. The CDR3 runs to 15 residues. The CDR3 is CACDPLTGHTDKLIF. The CDR3 bases are TGTGCCTGTGACCCTCTAACTGGTCACACCGATAAACTCATCTTT.

The chain couples TRDV2 to TRDJ1; D perhaps matches TRDD3 (6 bases). This CDR3 spans 14 amino acids. Deletions cut 1 base from V and 1 base from J, with 9 bases between. The V gene's germline CDR1 is GEAIGNYY and CDR2 EKD. CDR3 loop: CACDTLGGTDKLIF. The CDR3, as DNA: TGTGCCTGTGACACACTGGGCGGCACCGATAAACTCATCTTT.